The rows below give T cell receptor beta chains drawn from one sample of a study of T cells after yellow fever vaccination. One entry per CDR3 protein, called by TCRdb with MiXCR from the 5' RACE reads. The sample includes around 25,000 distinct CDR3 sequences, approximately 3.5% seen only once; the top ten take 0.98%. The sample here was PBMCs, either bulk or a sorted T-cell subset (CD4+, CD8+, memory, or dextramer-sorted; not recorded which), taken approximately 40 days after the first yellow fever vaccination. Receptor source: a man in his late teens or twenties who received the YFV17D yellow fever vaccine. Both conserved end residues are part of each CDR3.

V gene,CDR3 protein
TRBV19,CASSPGGRNQPQHF
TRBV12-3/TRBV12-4,CASSPSGQTSNQPQHF
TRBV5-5,CASSPSGRETQYF
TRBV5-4,CASSSWTTQTDTQYF
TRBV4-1,CASSQELSSPLHF
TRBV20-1,CSASTGRIDGYTF
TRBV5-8,CASTPQRGLFF
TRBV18,CASSPQGSGANVLTF
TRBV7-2,CASSVAGQGTYEQYF
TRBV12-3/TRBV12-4,CASSSGASLEQYF
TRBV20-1,CSARDPQVGHNEQFF
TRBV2,CASCSVPWPILSGNTIYF
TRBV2,CASRTQGGTGELFF
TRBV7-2,CASLRGETQYF
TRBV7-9,CASSKTDYGYTF
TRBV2,CASSEWASLETQYF
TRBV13,CASSFGGGRGTDTQYF
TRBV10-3,CAITSGSSTDTQYF
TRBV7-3,CASSLNPSYNEQFF
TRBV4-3,CASSQDLVSLNQPQHF